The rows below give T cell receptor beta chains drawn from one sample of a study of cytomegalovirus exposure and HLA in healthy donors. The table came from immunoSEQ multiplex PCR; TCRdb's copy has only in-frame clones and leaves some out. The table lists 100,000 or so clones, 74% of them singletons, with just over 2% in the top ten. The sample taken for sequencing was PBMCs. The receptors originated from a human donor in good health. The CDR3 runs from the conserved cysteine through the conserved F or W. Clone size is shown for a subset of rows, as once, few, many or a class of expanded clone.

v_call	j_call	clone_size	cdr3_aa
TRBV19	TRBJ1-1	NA	CASKSGAREAFF
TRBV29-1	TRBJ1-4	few	CSVTTGAEKLFF
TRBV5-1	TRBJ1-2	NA	CASSPGQGYGYTF
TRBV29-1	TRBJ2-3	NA	CSSTGTESTDTQYF
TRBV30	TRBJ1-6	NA	CAWTFNNSPLHF
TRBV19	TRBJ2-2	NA	CASIRTGLTGELFF
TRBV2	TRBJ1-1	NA	CASSQGSTGNTEAFF
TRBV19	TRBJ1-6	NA	CASSSVALNSPLHF
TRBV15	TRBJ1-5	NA	CAHQQSEPGYSNQPQHF
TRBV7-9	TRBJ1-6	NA	CASSEGSSYNSPLHF
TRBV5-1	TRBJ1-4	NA	CASSSTGTGKATNEKLFF
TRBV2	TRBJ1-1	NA	CASNRIRQGGNTEAFF
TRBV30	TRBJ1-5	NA	CAWSQGQPQHF
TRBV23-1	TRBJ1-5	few	CASSHRVPHQPQHF
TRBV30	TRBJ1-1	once	CAWSGPLPGEAFF
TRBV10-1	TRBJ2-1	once	CASSDRGLAGDNEQFF
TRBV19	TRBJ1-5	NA	CASSKTGLNQPQHF
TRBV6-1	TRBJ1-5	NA	CASSLTGPQPQHF